Sequencing of this T cell receptor (beta chain) was carried out in a study of post-analysis software for immune sequencing data. Study-wide background: Progressive-relapsing, secondary progressive and relapsing-remitting multiple sclerosis were among the disease courses included.

Study-level findings and limits: For normalized Chao1 diversity, multiple sclerosis patients scored significantly lower than controls did.

cDNA libraries of TCR beta carried unique molecular identifiers. T cells numbering 1 to 10 million yielded cDNA molecules that totaled around 500,000. Via MiXCR, TCRdb re-called the PCR reads, giving one row per CDR3 protein. The data show about 770,000 distinct CDR3 sequences, 40% to 55% seen once. In regard to this clonotype: Its antigen remains unknown.

The source is a girl under 18 with multiple sclerosis. What was sequenced was blood.

Written as DNA, the CDR3 is TGCAGTGCTAGAGACGGTCTAGCGGCAACTCGGATTTACGAGCAGTACTTC. Translated, it gives CSARDGLAATRIYEQYF. V is TRBV20-1 and J is TRBJ2-7, with TRBD2 matching over 7 bases. CDR3 length: 17 amino acids. The germline gives CDR1 DFQATT, CDR2 SNEGSKA (reference sequence). Unmatched junction bases numbered 15, after V lost 0 bases and J lost 4 bases.